This section outlines one TCR beta chain sequence together with its context. The antigen is undetermined. Those who donated were healthy HIV-negative adults, with no recent acute infections or vaccinations reported. Within Nashville, Tennessee resided all donors, each a Caucasian adult. Libraries were prepared by immunoSEQ multiplex PCR; TCRdb keeps only in-frame clonotypes and omits some of them. Of around 2.1 million clones listed, approximately 94% were seen once; the top ten hold over 0.1%. This sample stems from a study of shared clonotypes between healthy human individuals. Study-wide findings and caveats: Some clonotypes were shared by all four sorted-subset donors, while others were not shared. The non-shared ones had lower generation probabilities than the shared ones.

The CDR3 is made up of 13 amino acids. Germline CDR1 SGHAT, CDR2 FQNNGV. V lost 4 bases and J 7 bases, leaving 11 bases between the germline ends. The sequencing sample was made of naive CD4+ T cells sorted from blood. As to subset: CD45RA+ positively selected. The genes are TRBV11-2 and TRBJ2-1; D perhaps matches TRBD2 (6 bases). The sequence was collected from a man younger than 35 in good health. Here the CDR3 DNA reads TGTGCCAGCAGCTCGATGACTAGAAATGAGCAGTTCTTC. This encodes CASSSMTRNEQFF. Looking up the rest from reference TRBV11-2 and TRBJ2-1 gives the full variable domain: EAGVAQSPRYKIIEKRQSVAFWCNPISGHATLYWYQQILGQGPKLLIQFQNNGVVDDSQLPKDRFSAERLKGVDSTLKIQPAKLEDSAVYLCASSSMTRNEQFFGPGTRLTVL.